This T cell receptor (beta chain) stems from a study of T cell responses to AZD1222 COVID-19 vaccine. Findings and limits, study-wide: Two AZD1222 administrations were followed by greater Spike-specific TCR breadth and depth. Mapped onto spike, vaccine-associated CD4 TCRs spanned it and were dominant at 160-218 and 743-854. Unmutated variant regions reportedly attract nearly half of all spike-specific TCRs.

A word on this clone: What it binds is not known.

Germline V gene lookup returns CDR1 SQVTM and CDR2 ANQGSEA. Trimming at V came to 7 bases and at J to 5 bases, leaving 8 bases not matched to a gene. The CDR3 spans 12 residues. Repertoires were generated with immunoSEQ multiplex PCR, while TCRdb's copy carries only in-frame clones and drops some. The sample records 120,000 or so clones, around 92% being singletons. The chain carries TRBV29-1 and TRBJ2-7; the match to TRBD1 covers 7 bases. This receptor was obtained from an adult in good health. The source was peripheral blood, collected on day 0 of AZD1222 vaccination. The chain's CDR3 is CSARPQGNEQYF. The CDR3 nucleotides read TGCAGCGCTCGACCACAGGGGAACGAGCAGTACTTC.